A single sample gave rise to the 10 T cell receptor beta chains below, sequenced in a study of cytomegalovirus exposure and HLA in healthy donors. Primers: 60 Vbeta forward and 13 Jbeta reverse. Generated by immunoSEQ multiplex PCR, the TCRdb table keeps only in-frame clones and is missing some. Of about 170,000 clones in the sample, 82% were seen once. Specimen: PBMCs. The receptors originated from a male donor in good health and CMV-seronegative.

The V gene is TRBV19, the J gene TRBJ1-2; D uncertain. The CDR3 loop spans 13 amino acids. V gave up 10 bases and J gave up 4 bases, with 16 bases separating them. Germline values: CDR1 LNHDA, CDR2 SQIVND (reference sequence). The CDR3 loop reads CATSTGTLYGYTF. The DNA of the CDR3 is TGTGCCACTTCGACGGGAACCCTCTATGGCTACACCTTC.

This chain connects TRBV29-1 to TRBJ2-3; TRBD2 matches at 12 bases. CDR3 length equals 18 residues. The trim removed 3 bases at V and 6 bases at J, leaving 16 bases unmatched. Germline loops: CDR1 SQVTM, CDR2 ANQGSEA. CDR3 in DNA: TGCAGCGTTGATCCGCTTCCCTTTCTAGCGGGAGGGGTGGATACGCAGTATTTT. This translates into CSVDPLPFLAGGVDTQYF.

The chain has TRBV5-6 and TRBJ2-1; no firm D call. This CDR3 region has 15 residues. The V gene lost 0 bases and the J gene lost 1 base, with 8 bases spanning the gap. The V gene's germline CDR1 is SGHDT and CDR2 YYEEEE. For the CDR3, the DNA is TGTGCCAGCAGCTTGGATAGCCATTCCTACAATGAGCAGTTCTTC. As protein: CASSLDSHSYNEQFF.

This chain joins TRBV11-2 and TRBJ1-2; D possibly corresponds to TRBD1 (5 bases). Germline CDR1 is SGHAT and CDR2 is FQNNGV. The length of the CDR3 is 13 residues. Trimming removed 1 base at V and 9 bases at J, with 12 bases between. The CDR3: CASSLGSRVRYTF. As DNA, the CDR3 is TGTGCCAGCAGCTTAGGGAGCAGGGTCCGCTACACCTTC.

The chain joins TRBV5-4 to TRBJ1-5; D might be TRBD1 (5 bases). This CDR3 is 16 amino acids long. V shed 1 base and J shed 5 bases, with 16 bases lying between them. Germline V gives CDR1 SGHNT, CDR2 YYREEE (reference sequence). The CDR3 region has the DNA TGTGCCAGCAGCTTGTTTTCGTCAGGGTTGCATCAGCCCCAGCATTTT. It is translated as CASSLFSSGLHQPQHF.

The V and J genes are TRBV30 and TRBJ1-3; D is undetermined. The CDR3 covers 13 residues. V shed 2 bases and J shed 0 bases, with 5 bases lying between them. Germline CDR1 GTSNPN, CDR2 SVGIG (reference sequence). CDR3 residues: CAWSPGSGNTIYF. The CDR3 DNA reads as TGTGCCTGGAGTCCAGGCTCTGGAAACACCATATATTTT.

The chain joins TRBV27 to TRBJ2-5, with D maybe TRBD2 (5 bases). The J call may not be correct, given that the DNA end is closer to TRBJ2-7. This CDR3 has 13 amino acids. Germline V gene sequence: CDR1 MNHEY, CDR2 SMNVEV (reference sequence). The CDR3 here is CATSGLDHYEQYF. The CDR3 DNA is TGTGCCACCAGCGGACTCGACCACTACGAGCAGTACTTC.

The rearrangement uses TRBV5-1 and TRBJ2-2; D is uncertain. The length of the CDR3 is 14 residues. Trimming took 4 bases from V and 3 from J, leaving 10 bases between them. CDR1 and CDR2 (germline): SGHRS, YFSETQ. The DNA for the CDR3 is TGCGCCAGCAGCGTACTGAGCGACACCGGGGAGCTGTTTTTT. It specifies CASSVLSDTGELFF.

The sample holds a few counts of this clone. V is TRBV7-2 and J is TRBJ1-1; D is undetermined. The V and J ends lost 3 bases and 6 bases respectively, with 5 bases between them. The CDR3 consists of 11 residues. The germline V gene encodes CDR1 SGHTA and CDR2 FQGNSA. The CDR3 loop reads CASSLFAEAFF. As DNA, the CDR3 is TGTGCCAGCAGCTTGTTCGCTGAAGCTTTCTTT.

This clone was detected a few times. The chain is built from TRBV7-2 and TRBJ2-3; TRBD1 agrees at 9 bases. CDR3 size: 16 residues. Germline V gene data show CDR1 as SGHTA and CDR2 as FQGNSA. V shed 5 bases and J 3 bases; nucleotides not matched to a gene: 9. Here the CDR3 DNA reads TGTGCCAGCAGCCACAGGGGGCAGGGATGGACAGATACGCAGTATTTT. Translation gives CASSHRGQGWTDTQYF.